These 17 T cell receptor beta chains were sequenced from one sample in a study of patients and donors after allogeneic stem cell transplantation. One entry per CDR3 protein, called by TCRdb with MiXCR from the RT-PCR reads. The data contain about 960,000 distinct CDR3 sequences, roughly 18% of them seen just once; the ten biggest clones take up around 5.5%. Sequencing was performed on blood, either unsorted or a sorted T cell fraction (not recorded which). These receptors all stem from a human donor who was either an allogeneic HSCT recipient or a stem cell or donor lymphocyte infusion donor (not recorded which). It is not recorded whose cells these are; they may come from a transplant donor.

The J gene is TRBJ2-5, the V gene TRBV27, with TRBD1 identical over 10 bases. Germline trimming cut 5 bases from V and 5 bases from J; bases unmatched to any gene: 8. The CDR3 is 15 residues long. From germline, CDR1 is MNHEY and CDR2 SMNVEV (reference sequence). CDR3 residues: CASSPDRGRGETQYF. DNA of the CDR3: TGTGCCAGCAGTCCAGACAGGGGGCGAGGGGAGACCCAGTACTTC.

The chain uses TRBV3-1 and TRBJ2-6; D might be TRBD2 (5 bases). V lost 8 bases, J lost 0 bases, and 14 bases lay in between. The CDR3 is 16 residues long. CDR1 and CDR2 (germline): LGHDT, YNNKEL (reference sequence). This CDR3 is CASAADSISGANVLTF. The DNA for the CDR3 is TGTGCCAGCGCCGCGGACTCCATCTCTGGGGCCAACGTCCTGACTTTC.

This clonotype was seen only a few times. V gene TRBV4-2 combines with J gene TRBJ1-1; D unclear. Germline V lookup: CDR1 LGHNA, CDR2 YNFKEQ. Trimming stripped 0 bases from V and 6 bases from J, with 11 bases between. This CDR3 contains 14 residues. CDR3 in amino acids: CASSQDRGFAEAFF. DNA for the CDR3: TGTGCCAGCAGCCAAGATCGCGGGTTTGCTGAAGCTTTCTTT.

This clonotype was detected many times. The CDR3 sequence: CASRPVPSTDTQYF. As DNA, the CDR3 is TGTGCCAGCAGGCCGGTCCCTAGCACAGATACGCAGTATTTT. V is TRBV12-3 or TRBV12-4 and J is TRBJ2-3; D uncertain. With 6 bases removed from V and 0 bases from J, the gap between germline ends came to 10 bases. CDR3 length: 14 amino acids.

This clonotype was seen a handful of times. The chain links TRBV24-1 to TRBJ2-3; maybe TRBD1 (6 bases). The germline gives CDR1 KGHDR, CDR2 SFDVKD. V lost 7 bases, J lost 2 bases, and 9 bases lay in between. CDR3 size: 13 residues. CDR3 sequence (DNA): TGTGCCACCAGACAGGGAGCCACAGATACGCAGTATTTT. Protein: CATRQGATDTQYF.

This clonotype occurred a few times. The chain uses TRBV15 and TRBJ2-7, with D perhaps matching TRBD2 (5 bases). Looked up from germline, CDR1 is LNHNV and CDR2 is YYDKDF (reference sequence). Trimming removed 0 bases at V and 1 base at J, with 16 bases between. The CDR3 spans 17 residues. The CDR3 bases are TGTGCCACCAGCAGAGATCTTCTGGTCGGGAATTCCTACGAGCAGTACTTC. Translating it yields CATSRDLLVGNSYEQYF.

There are a few counts of this clonotype. The V gene is TRBV6-6, the J gene TRBJ2-5, with D unresolved. Germline assignment: CDR1 MNHNY and CDR2 SVGAGI (reference sequence). Trimming removed 7 bases from V and 5 bases from J, with 11 bases in between. This CDR3 is 12 amino acids long. CDR3 residues: CASKLDGETQYF. The CDR3 coding sequence is TGTGCCAGCAAGTTAGATGGGGAGACCCAGTACTTC.

The rearrangement joins TRBV21-1 to TRBJ2-2; the D call TRBD1 from the table was never checked on the DNA. TRBV21-1 is designated a pseudogene. This CDR3 has 18 amino acids. The CDR3 region is CASTNLSPGTANTGELFF. DNA of the CDR3: TGTGCCAGCACCAACCTAAGCCCCGGGACAGCGAACACCGGGGAGCTGTTTTTT.

This clonotype turned up a few times. The CDR3 protein is CASSLGSSGANTGELFF. The CDR3 DNA sequence: TGTGCCAGCAGCTTAGGTTCTAGCGGGGCTAACACCGGGGAGCTGTTTTTT. This chain joins TRBV7-6 and TRBJ2-2; 9 nucleotides align to TRBD2. V was pared by 1 base and J by 2 bases, with 5 bases of the junction left unmatched. The CDR3 is 17 residues long. Germline values: CDR1 SGHVS, CDR2 FNYEAQ. Variable domain in full (rest from reference TRBV7-6 and TRBJ2-2): GAGVSQSPRYKVTKRGQDVALRCDPISGHVSLYWYRQALGQGPEFLTYFNYEAQQDKSGLPNDRFSAERPEGSISTLTIQRTEQRDSAMYRCASSLGSSGANTGELFFGEGSRLTVL.

This clonotype was seen more than once but under ten times. The J gene is TRBJ2-2, the V gene TRBV6-2 or TRBV6-3; D might be TRBD2 (6 bases). V was pared by 2 bases and J by 0 bases, with 10 bases between. This CDR3 spans 16 amino acids. Germline V lookup: CDR1 MNHEY, CDR2 SVGEGT. The CDR3 spells CASSYMGGANTGELFF. CDR3 coding DNA: TGTGCCAGCAGTTACATGGGAGGCGCGAACACCGGGGAGCTGTTTTTT.

The rearrangement links TRBV3-1 to TRBJ1-2; D is ambiguous. Trimming took 0 bases from V and 2 from J, leaving 7 bases between them. Germline CDR1 is LGHDT and CDR2 is YNNKEL (reference sequence). The CDR3 extends over 14 amino acids. This CDR3 reads CASSQETGNYGYTF. CDR3 coding DNA: TGTGCCAGCAGCCAAGAAACCGGGAACTATGGCTACACCTTC.

The chain joins TRBV7-9 to TRBJ2-2; 8 nucleotides line up with TRBD2. There are 14 residues in the CDR3. Germline V gives CDR1 SEHNR, CDR2 FQNEAQ (reference sequence). J was trimmed by 6 bases and V by 7 bases; bases with no gene match: 7. CDR3 sequence: CASTLGRAPGELFF. DNA of the CDR3: TGTGCCAGCACCCTCGGGAGGGCCCCCGGGGAGCTGTTTTTT. Drawing the rest from reference TRBV7-9 and TRBJ2-2, the complete variable domain is DTGVSQNPRHKITKRGQNVTFRCDPISEHNRLYWYRQTLGQGPEFLTYFQNEAQLEKSRLLSDRFSAERPKGSFSTLEIQRTEQGDSAMYLCASTLGRAPGELFFGEGSRLTVL.

In its sample, this clonotype was seen a few times. The chain is built from TRBV29-1 and TRBJ2-1; 9 nucleotides agree with TRBD2. J gave up 2 bases and V 6 bases, and 8 bases lay outside the gene matches. CDR1 SQVTM and CDR2 ANQGSEA come from the germline V gene. CDR3 length: 15 residues. The CDR3 nucleotides are TGCAGCGTGGGCGTTGCGGGAGGGGCCTACAATGAGCAGTTCTTC. Amino acid sequence: CSVGVAGGAYNEQFF.

V is TRBV9 and J is TRBJ2-1; 7 bases match TRBD2. Germline loops: CDR1 SGDLS, CDR2 YYNGEE. The V segment lost 3 bases and the J segment 7 bases; nucleotides outside the gene matches: 13. The length of the CDR3 is 16 residues. This CDR3 is CASSEGRGTLVNEQFF. The CDR3 DNA sequence: TGTGCCAGCAGCGAAGGGAGGGGTACTTTGGTAAATGAGCAGTTCTTC.

The chain couples TRBV11-3 to TRBJ2-1; 12 nucleotides agree with TRBD1. This CDR3 has 15 amino acids. Germline assignment: CDR1 SGHNT and CDR2 YENEEA. The V gene end was trimmed by 7 bases and the J gene end by 7 bases; junction bases not matched to a gene: 8. The CDR3 sequence is CASNNRDRGLNEQFF. The CDR3 DNA follows: TGTGCCAGCAACAACCGGGACAGGGGGCTTAATGAGCAGTTCTTC.

The chain links TRBV24-1 to TRBJ2-1; D is perhaps TRBD1 (6 bases). The CDR3 covers 17 residues. Deletions cut 3 bases from V and 0 bases from J, with 14 bases between. Per the germline V gene, CDR1 is KGHDR and CDR2 is SFDVKD. CDR3 sequence (DNA): TGTGCCACCAGTGATACCCTAACAGGGTCCTCCTACAATGAGCAGTTCTTC. Amino acid sequence: CATSDTLTGSSYNEQFF.

This clonotype was picked up a small number of times. The genes are TRBV2 and TRBJ1-1; D not resolved. Trimming removed 4 bases from V and 1 base from J, with 10 bases in between. This CDR3 comprises 14 residues. Germline loops: CDR1 SNHLY, CDR2 FYNNEI. CDR3 sequence reads: CASSAQLKNTEAFF. The CDR3 nucleotides read TGTGCCAGCAGTGCGCAGCTCAAGAACACTGAAGCTTTCTTT.